This TCR beta chain was observed in a study of blood T cell repertoires in COVID-19. Study-level background: Both acute and convalescent COVID-19 samples were obtained from the United States, Italy and Spain.

Those enrolled in Seattle joined during active infection and were followed longitudinally afterward. Measured with immunoSEQ multiplex PCR; TCRdb has only the in-frame clones, and not every one. The table lists over 200,000 clones, approximately 90% of them singletons, with more than 0.7% in the top ten. This CDR3 spans 14 amino acids. Germline V gives CDR1 KGHSH, CDR2 LQKENI. Trimming left V 4 bases short and J 5 bases short, with 15 bases between. Sequencing input: peripheral blood. The receptor comes from a man aged 60-69 years with COVID-19, enrolled during active disease. The chain has TRBV18 and TRBJ2-7; no clear D. CDR3 sequence: CASSLNPESDEQYF. In DNA, the CDR3 is TGTGCCAGCTCACTAAACCCTGAGAGCGACGAGCAGTACTTC.